This TCR beta chain stems from a study of cytomegalovirus exposure and HLA in healthy donors. J lost 7 bases, V lost 6 bases, and 6 bases had no gene match. Germline V gene data show CDR1 as SNHLY and CDR2 as FYNNEI. The CDR3 contains 14 residues. Only one count was recorded for this clone. Within the sample, other DNA sequences also encode this same CDR3. Primers for the PCR totalled 60 Vbeta and 13 Jbeta. The repertoire was sequenced with immunoSEQ multiplex PCR; TCRdb's copy has only in-frame clones and lacks some. The sample has about 160,000 clones; 60% to 85% are singletons. The material sequenced was PBMCs. The gene calls are TRBV2 and TRBJ1-4, with 9 bases that match TRBD1. The receptor's source is a man aged 40-50 years in good health and CMV-seropositive. CDR3 amino acids: CASREQGAGEKLFF. The CDR3 DNA follows: TGTGCCAGCAGGGAACAGGGGGCCGGTGAAAAACTGTTTTTT.